These 29 T cell receptor beta chains share one sample of origin, sequenced in a study of long-term antiretroviral therapy in people with HIV. Samples were assayed with immunoSEQ v3.0 at survey level. TCRdb's table, derived via immunoSEQ multiplex PCR, lists solely in-frame clones and lacks some. The sample consists of tens of thousands of clones, about 85% of them appearing once. The sample in question was unsorted PBMCs, obtained roughly 2.9 years before starting antiretroviral therapy. The receptor set was obtained from a woman under 40 with HIV.

The J gene is TRBJ2-5, the V gene TRBV9; possible D gene TRBD2, 6 bases. The CDR3 is 14 residues long. V was cut by 3 bases and J by 2 bases, with 11 bases left in between. Per germline, CDR1 SGDLS and CDR2 YYNGEE. CDR3 nucleotides: TGTGCCAGCAGCGGCCGGGACTTACAAGAGACCCAGTACTTC. Residues: CASSGRDLQETQYF.

This clone appeared once. The CDR3, as DNA: TGTGCCAGCAAGGGACTAGCGGGGGTGGATGAGCAGTTCTTC. Translated, it gives CASKGLAGVDEQFF. The chain has TRBV6-1 and TRBJ2-1; 14 nucleotides match TRBD2. Germline loops: CDR1 MNHNS, CDR2 SASEGT. This CDR3 has 14 residues. The V gene end was trimmed by 7 bases and the J gene end by 8 bases; junction bases not matched to a gene: 4.

The chain employs TRBV6-1 and TRBJ1-4; TRBD1 matches 10 bases. The CDR3 loop spans 15 amino acids. Germline trimming cut 5 bases from V and 3 bases from J; bases unmatched to any gene: 3. CDR1 MNHNS and CDR2 SASEGT come from the germline V gene. The CDR3 bases are TGTGCCAGCAGTTCAGGACAGGGGGCTAATGAAAAACTGTTTTTT. Encoded protein: CASSSGQGANEKLFF.

This clone appeared once. The rearrangement links TRBV6-1 to TRBJ1-5; D possibly corresponds to TRBD1 (6 bases). The CDR3 has 14 amino acids. The germline V and J ends were trimmed by 6 bases and 4 bases, with 13 bases remaining between them. The germline gives CDR1 MNHNS, CDR2 SASEGT. CDR3 residues: CASRYRAPNQPQHF. Here the CDR3 DNA reads TGTGCCAGCAGGTACAGGGCTCCTAATCAGCCCCAGCATTTT.

This chain links TRBV9 with TRBJ2-2; 10 nucleotides align to TRBD2. Trimming removed 2 bases from V and 3 bases from J; junction bases left unmatched: 7. Per germline, CDR1 SGDLS and CDR2 YYNGEE. The CDR3 contains 17 residues. The DNA for the CDR3 is TGTGCCAGCAGCGTGGCAGCGGGGGGGCCGTACACCGGGGAGCTGTTTTTT. This encodes CASSVAAGGPYTGELFF.

The rearrangement links TRBV2 to TRBJ1-4; D not resolved. This CDR3 comprises 11 residues. Germline CDR1 and CDR2: SNHLY and FYNNEI. The chain's CDR3 is CPSISEVKLFF. The DNA of the CDR3 is TGTCCCTCAATCTCCGAAGTGAAACTGTTTTTT.

V is TRBV10-2 and J is TRBJ1-1; D remains unclear. The CDR3 totals 12 residues. Germline assignment: CDR1 WSHSY and CDR2 SAAADI. V lost 2 bases and J lost 8, with 9 bases in between. The CDR3 DNA reads TGCGCCAGCAGTGAGAAGCGATTCGAAGCTTTCTTT. This codes for CASSEKRFEAFF.

The V call is TRBV10-1, the J call TRBJ2-7; D uncertain. Deletions cut 11 bases from V and 4 bases from J, with 3 bases between. Germline CDR1 reads WNHNN; CDR2 reads SYGVQD (reference sequence). The CDR3 runs 8 residues. The DNA of the CDR3 is TGCGCCCTGTACGAGCAGTACGTC. Amino acid sequence: CALYEQYV.

For the CDR3, the DNA is TGTGCCAGCAGCTTAGGCGGAAACACCATATATTTT. Translation: CASSLGGNTIYF. The rearrangement joins TRBV7-2 to TRBJ1-3; D remains unclear. This CDR3 comprises 12 residues. CDR1 SGHTA and CDR2 FQGNSA come from the germline V gene. With 1 base removed from V and 4 bases from J, the gap between germline ends came to 2 bases.

The chain carries TRBV7-6 and TRBJ1-1, with D unclear. V lost 5 bases and J lost 1, with 11 bases in between. This CDR3 region has 14 residues. Germline-derived CDR1 and CDR2 are SGHVS and FNYEAQ. CDR3 DNA: TGTGCCAGCAGCCGACGGACGGAGAACACTGAAGCTTTCTTT. Protein: CASSRRTENTEAFF.

The chain links TRBV7-8 to TRBJ2-2, with 7 bases that match TRBD1. CDR3 length equals 14 residues. Looked up from germline, CDR1 is SGHVS and CDR2 is FQNEAQ. Trimming removed 2 bases from V and 5 bases from J; junction bases left unmatched: 2. This chain's CDR3 is CASSLKTGTGELFF. CDR3 nucleotides: TGTGCCAGCAGCTTAAAGACAGGGACCGGGGAGCTGTTTTTT.

The chain couples TRBV5-4 to TRBJ1-2; D not resolved. This CDR3 is 12 amino acids long. CDR1 and CDR2 (germline): SGHNT, YYREEE (reference sequence). V lost 2 bases and J lost 4, with 6 bases in between. The DNA for the CDR3 is TGTGCCAGCAGCTTAGACGGCTATGGCTACACCTTC. This encodes CASSLDGYGYTF. Looking up the rest from reference TRBV5-4 and TRBJ1-2 gives the full variable domain: ETGVTQSPTHLIKTRGQQVTLRCSSQSGHNTVSWYQQALGQGPQFIFQYYREEENGRGNFPPRFSGLQFPNYSSELNVNALELDDSALYLCASSLDGYGYTFGSGTRLTVV.

The chain is built from TRBV20-1 and TRBJ1-4, with D tentatively TRBD1 (5 bases). This CDR3 contains 11 residues. V gave up 3 bases and J gave up 8 bases, with 7 bases separating them. The germline V gene has CDR1 DFQATT and CDR2 SNEGSKA (reference sequence). The CDR3 is CSASRDEKLFF. DNA for the CDR3: TGCAGTGCTAGCCGGGACGAAAAACTGTTTTTT.

The chain joins TRBV6-1 to TRBJ1-6; 7 nucleotides align to TRBD1. V lost 6 bases to trimming and J lost 10 bases; unmatched junction nucleotides: 9. The CDR3 extends over 14 amino acids. Per germline, CDR1 MNHNS and CDR2 SASEGT. The CDR3 DNA reads as TGTGCCAGCAGCGTCCAGGGGGTAAAATCACCCCTCCACTTT. Its translation is CASSVQGVKSPLHF.

The chain combines TRBV6-1 with TRBJ2-7, with a possible D match to TRBD1 (6 bases). V lost 3 bases and J 3 bases, leaving 15 bases between the germline ends. This CDR3 spans 15 amino acids. Germline V gene data show CDR1 as MNHNS and CDR2 as SASEGT. The CDR3 bases are TGTGCCAGCAGTGAGAGTATACAGGGTCTCTACGAGCAGTACGTC. This gives the protein CASSESIQGLYEQYV.

The rearrangement joins TRBV19 to TRBJ2-6; D call uncertain. This CDR3 is 15 amino acids long. Germline CDR1 is LNHDA and CDR2 is SQIVND (reference sequence). V lost 4 bases and J lost 0, with 7 bases in between. The CDR3 spells CASSTSASGANVLTF. The CDR3 DNA sequence: TGTGCCAGTAGTACCTCAGCCTCTGGGGCCAACGTCCTGACTTTC.

Written as DNA, the CDR3 is TGTGCCATCAGTGAAGGTGAAAAGCTAGCCAAAAACATTCAGTACTTC. Translation: CAISEGEKLAKNIQYF. The chain recombines TRBV10-3 with TRBJ2-4; D is ambiguous. V lost 3 bases to trimming and J lost 0 bases, with 12 bases between them. Germline CDR1 reads ENHRY; CDR2 reads SYGVKD. The CDR3 spans 16 residues.

The chain couples TRBV6-1 to TRBJ2-7, with no clear D. This CDR3 contains 15 residues. Germline V CDR1 and CDR2: MNHNS, SASEGT. The V end lost 2 bases, the J end lost 2 bases, and 13 bases lay between the germline ends. In DNA, the CDR3 is TGTGCCAGCAGTGAACTCCGCGCGGCCCCCTACGAGCAGTACGTC. Its translation is CASSELRAAPYEQYV.

This clone was observed once. The gene calls are TRBV7-8 and TRBJ2-6; 9 bases line up with TRBD1. Germline CDR1 and CDR2: SGHVS and FQNEAQ. Unmatched junction bases numbered 4, after V lost 1 base and J lost 0 bases. The length of the CDR3 is 18 residues. CDR3 DNA: TGTGCCAGCAGCTTAGACGGGACAGGGATCTCTGGGGCCAACGTCCTGACTTTC. Translating it yields CASSLDGTGISGANVLTF.

This clone was recorded once. The gene calls are TRBV7-2 and TRBJ2-1, with 9 bases fitting TRBD2. Trimming at V came to 3 bases and at J to 6 bases, leaving 6 bases not matched to a gene. The CDR3 is 15 residues long. Germline loops: CDR1 SGHTA, CDR2 FQGNSA. Here the CDR3 reads CASSLTPGLANEQFF. The CDR3 nucleotides are TGTGCCAGCAGCTTGACCCCGGGACTAGCCAATGAGCAGTTCTTC.

This clone occurred a few times. The chain is built from TRBV7-6 and TRBJ2-7; D gene uncertain. Germline assignment: CDR1 SGHVS and CDR2 FNYEAQ. The V and J ends lost 5 bases and 3 bases respectively, with 11 bases between them. CDR3 length equals 13 residues. DNA for the CDR3: TGTGCCAGCAGCCCAGGACCGTTCTACGAGCAGTACGTC. This translates into CASSPGPFYEQYV.

This clone was seen only a few times. The CDR3 reads CATGMGGSGNTIYF. CDR3 DNA: TGTGCCACAGGGATGGGGGGCTCTGGAAACACCATATATTTT. This chain joins TRBV15 and TRBJ1-3; the D gene is possibly TRBD1 (5 bases). The V and J ends lost 9 bases and 0 bases respectively, with 12 bases between them. This CDR3 is 14 amino acids long. From germline, CDR1 is LNHNV and CDR2 YYDKDF (reference sequence).

This chain joins TRBV30 and TRBJ2-2; D not certain. Trimming pared 0 bases from V and 7 bases from J, leaving 3 bases between. Per germline, CDR1 GTSNPN and CDR2 SVGIG (reference sequence). The CDR3 loop spans 11 amino acids. The CDR3 region has the DNA TGTGCCTGGAGTGTCATCGGGGAGCTGTTTTTT. This gives the protein CAWSVIGELFF.

The rearrangement links TRBV6-1 to TRBJ1-2; no definite D call. V lost 1 base, J lost 7 bases, and 16 bases lay in between. This CDR3 has 15 residues. Germline V gene data show CDR1 as MNHNS and CDR2 as SASEGT. The CDR3 nucleotides are TGTGCCAGCAGTGAAGTCCGGATTAGCGGCGGTGGCTACACCTTC. Residues: CASSEVRISGGGYTF.

The chain has TRBV9 and TRBJ2-7; D not resolved. There are 14 residues in the CDR3. V was trimmed by 0 bases and J by 6 bases, leaving 13 bases between them. The germline CDR1 and CDR2 sequences are SGDLS and YYNGEE. The CDR3 region has the DNA TGTGCCAGCAGCGTAGGCAGTCGCCTGGGCGAGCAGTACTTC. Its translation is CASSVGSRLGEQYF.

The V and J genes are TRBV6-1 and TRBJ1-5; D is uncertain. Trimming took 4 bases from V and 0 from J, leaving 7 bases between them. This CDR3 is 14 amino acids long. Germline CDR1 is MNHNS and CDR2 is SASEGT. The CDR3 is CASSGANSNQPQHF. The DNA for the CDR3 is TGTGCCAGCAGTGGAGCGAATAGCAATCAGCCCCAGCATTTT.

The V and J genes are TRBV2 and TRBJ1-2, with 10 nucleotides matching TRBD1. J gave up 3 bases and V 7 bases, and 11 bases lay outside the gene matches. Germline values: CDR1 SNHLY, CDR2 FYNNEI. This CDR3 comprises 16 residues. The CDR3 sequence: CASIFSRGTGDYGYTF. CDR3 sequence (DNA): TGTGCCAGCATTTTTTCCCGAGGGACAGGGGACTATGGCTACACCTTC. Drawing the rest from reference TRBV2 and TRBJ1-2, the complete variable domain is EPEVTQTPSHQVTQMGQEVILRCVPISNHLYFYWYRQILGQKVEFLVSFYNNEISEKSEIFDDQFSVERPDGSNFTLKIRSTKLEDSAMYFCASIFSRGTGDYGYTFGSGTRLTVV.

The gene calls are TRBV5-4 and TRBJ1-5; D might be TRBD1 (5 bases). There are 14 residues in the CDR3. The germline gives CDR1 SGHNT, CDR2 YYREEE (reference sequence). The V end was cut by 3 bases, the J end by 1 base, with 8 bases between. The CDR3 sequence: CASSSQGSNQPQHF. In DNA, the CDR3 is TGTGCCAGCAGCTCTCAGGGCAGCAATCAGCCCCAGCATTTT.

The V gene is TRBV29-1, the J gene TRBJ1-6; D is perhaps TRBD1 (5 bases). The V gene's germline CDR1 is SQVTM and CDR2 ANQGSEA. Trimming cost V 7 bases and J 3 bases, with 10 bases left between them. CDR3 length equals 13 residues. CDR3 DNA sequence: TGCAGCGCCGGGGGGGACTATAATTCACCCCTCCACTTT. Translated, it gives CSAGGDYNSPLHF.